The 4 T cell receptor beta chains given below trace back to one sample, sequenced in a study of blood T cell repertoires in COVID-19. Profiling relied on immunoSEQ multiplex PCR, and the TCRdb table lists in-frame clones only, not all of them. The table lists about 140,000 clones, 82% of them singletons. Source material: peripheral blood. Source of these receptors: a woman aged 80 or older with acute or convalescent COVID-19.

The chain employs TRBV6-5 and TRBJ1-2, with D uncertain. The CDR3 sequence is 15 residues long. Deletions cut 6 bases from V and 4 bases from J, with 18 bases between. Germline V gene data show CDR1 as MNHEY and CDR2 as SVGAGI. CDR3 amino acids: CASSPTRRPGYGYTF. CDR3 in DNA: TGTGCCAGCAGCCCAACCAGGAGGCCCGGCTATGGCTACACCTTC.

This sequence joins TRBV7-2 and TRBJ2-3, with TRBD2 identical over 8 bases. Germline lookup yields CDR1 SGHTA and CDR2 FQGNSA. The CDR3 loop spans 16 amino acids. J gave up 1 base and V 2 bases, and 5 bases lay outside the gene matches. CDR3 protein: CASSLTPTSGTDTQYF. As DNA, the CDR3 is TGTGCCAGCAGCTTAACCCCGACTAGCGGCACAGATACGCAGTATTTT.

The DNA of the CDR3 is TGTGCCAGCAGCCCTAGTGCTGGACAGGGGGCCTCCGGGGAGCTGTTTTTT. Encoded protein: CASSPSAGQGASGELFF. J is TRBJ2-2 and V is TRBV11-2, with 11 bases lining up with TRBD1. The germline CDR1 and CDR2 sequences are SGHAT and FQNNGV. The CDR3 extends over 17 amino acids. Losses at the gene ends were 5 bases for V and 6 bases for J; bases not matched to a gene: 11.

V is TRBV9 and J is TRBJ2-2; 9 nucleotides agree with TRBD1. Per germline, CDR1 SGDLS and CDR2 YYNGEE. The V gene end was trimmed by 1 base and the J gene end by 3 bases; junction bases not matched to a gene: 7. The CDR3 covers 17 residues. The CDR3 nucleotides are TGTGCCAGCAGCGTACAACCGGGACAGGGATACACCGGGGAGCTGTTTTTT. Its protein product is CASSVQPGQGYTGELFF.